A single sample gave rise to the 17 T cell receptor beta chains below, sequenced in a study of T-cell memory formation after mild COVID-19. MiXCR, run by TCRdb on the 5' RACE reads, gives a single entry per CDR3 protein. This table has 250,000 to 300,000 distinct CDR3 sequences, around 15% appearing once. Sequenced: PBMCs or a T cell subset sorted from them (not recorded which). These receptors all come from a man aged 18 to 30 who had mild COVID-19 (a few samples of this study predate the infection). Cell type and time point are not known.

V usage is TRBV6-5 and J usage is TRBJ1-4; TRBD1 might be the D (5 bases). CDR1 MNHEY and CDR2 SVGAGI come from the germline V gene. V dropped 6 bases and J dropped 6 bases, with 14 bases sitting between them. The CDR3 contains 14 residues. The CDR3 DNA sequence: TGTGCCAGCAGGACCCGGGGGTGGGATGAAAAACTGTTTTTT. Translated: CASRTRGWDEKLFF.

This clonotype was counted only a few times. The chain is built from TRBV4-1 and TRBJ1-2; 7 nucleotides agree with TRBD1. Looked up from germline, CDR1 is MGHRA and CDR2 is YSYEKL. The CDR3 runs to 15 residues. V was clipped by 1 base and J by 4 bases; unmatched bases: 6. Here the CDR3 reads CASSQGRDRTYGYTF. The CDR3 DNA is TGCGCCAGCAGCCAAGGGAGGGACAGAACCTATGGCTACACCTTC.

This sequence joins TRBV24-1 and TRBJ2-4; D may correspond to TRBD1 or TRBD2 (5 bases each). The CDR3 is 13 residues long. Germline-derived CDR1 and CDR2 are KGHDR and SFDVKD. Trimming removed 1 base at V and 13 bases at J, with 13 bases between. Here the CDR3 DNA reads TGTGCCACCAGTGATTTCTTTTCGGGACCGCAGTACTTC. As protein: CATSDFFSGPQYF.

This chain connects TRBV20-1 to TRBJ2-7, with a tentative D call TRBD1 (5 bases). Germline lookup yields CDR1 DFQATT and CDR2 SNEGSKA (reference sequence). The V gene lost 0 bases and the J gene lost 7 bases, with 22 bases spanning the gap. There are 16 residues in the CDR3. The CDR3 DNA follows: TGCAGTGCTAGAGACCGCGTTAAAGGGGCGTCGGGTGAGCAGTACTTC. This gives the protein CSARDRVKGASGEQYF.

This chain joins TRBV7-9 and TRBJ1-1; D gene ambiguous. Trimming stripped 6 bases from V and 7 bases from J, with 21 bases between. Germline assignment: CDR1 SEHNR and CDR2 FQNEAQ (reference sequence). The CDR3 is 15 amino acids. CDR3 amino acids: CASREHRVRRGEAFF. The CDR3 DNA is TGTGCCAGCAGAGAACATAGGGTCCGCCGGGGTGAAGCTTTCTTT.

This clonotype came up a few times. The genes are TRBV12-3 or TRBV12-4 and TRBJ2-1; TRBD1 aligns across 7 bases. This CDR3 region has 12 residues. Trimming at V came to 6 bases and at J to 9 bases, leaving 5 bases not matched to a gene. CDR3 nucleotides: TGTGCCAGCAGCCTGACAGGGTCTGAGCAGTTCTTC. Translated, it gives CASSLTGSEQFF.

This clonotype was counted a few times. V and J are TRBV10-3 and TRBJ2-1; D is perhaps TRBD1 (5 bases). Trimming removed 4 bases at V and 5 bases at J, with 15 bases between. Per germline, CDR1 ENHRY and CDR2 SYGVKD. CDR3 size: 15 residues. CDR3 sequence reads: CAISGRQAGNNEQFF. CDR3 DNA sequence: TGTGCCATCAGTGGTCGTCAGGCAGGGAACAATGAGCAGTTCTTC.

There are many counts of this clonotype. The chain is built from TRBV11-2 and TRBJ2-7; 9 bases agree with TRBD2. V lost 4 bases and J lost 6; bases outside the gene matches: 10. There are 15 residues in the CDR3. Germline lookup yields CDR1 SGHAT and CDR2 FQNNGV. The CDR3, as DNA: TGTGCCAGCAGCTCCCTGCGGGGGGGGCCTTCCGAGCAGTACGTC. This codes for CASSSLRGGPSEQYV.

V is TRBV21-1 and J is TRBJ2-4; the table gives TRBD1 as D, unverified against the DNA. TRBV21-1 is a known pseudogene. This CDR3 has 16 amino acids. Here the CDR3 DNA reads TGTGCCAGCAGCAGCCACAGGGAGATAACCAAAAACATTCAGTACTTC. This sequence encodes CASSSHREITKNIQYF.

V gene TRBV12-3 or TRBV12-4 combines with J gene TRBJ2-3, with 10 bases identical to TRBD2. V lost 1 base and J lost 5; bases outside the gene matches: 6. This CDR3 has 16 amino acids. CDR3 sequence: CASSLGILAGQDTQYF. The CDR3 DNA sequence: TGTGCCAGCAGTTTAGGGATACTAGCGGGGCAAGATACGCAGTATTTT.

This clonotype occurred a few times. The chain uses TRBV15 and TRBJ2-7; D assignment may be TRBD1 or TRBD2 (5 bases each). Trimming left V 0 bases short and J 4 bases short, with 13 bases between. The CDR3 sequence is 15 residues long. Germline-derived CDR1 and CDR2 are LNHNV and YYDKDF (reference sequence). The CDR3 DNA reads as TGTGCCACCAGCAGAGATCTGAGGGGACCTTACGAGCAGTACGTC. Residues: CATSRDLRGPYEQYV.

This clonotype was seen a single time. This rearrangement joins TRBV29-1 to TRBJ2-7; D gene unclear. Germline V CDR1 and CDR2: SQVTM, ANQGSEA. V lost 0 bases, J lost 2 bases, and 5 bases lay in between. The length of the CDR3 is 12 residues. CDR3 in DNA: TGCAGCGTTGAAGAACAGACCTACGAGCAGTACTTC. Its translation is CSVEEQTYEQYF.

This clonotype was observed a handful of times. The chain is built from TRBV5-1 and TRBJ2-3, with a weak D call TRBD2 (6 bases). The ends were cut back, 2 bases at V and 2 bases at J, with 9 bases in the middle. Germline values: CDR1 SGHRS, CDR2 YFSETQ. The length of the CDR3 is 14 residues. The CDR3 region has the DNA TGCGCCAGCAGCTTCGGGAGCTACACAGATACGCAGTATTTT. This sequence encodes CASSFGSYTDTQYF. The full variable domain, its missing parts supplied by reference TRBV5-1 and TRBJ2-3, is KAGVTQTPRYLIKTRGQQVTLSCSPISGHRSVSWYQQTPGQGLQFLFEYFSETQRNKGNFPGRFSGRQFSNSRSEMNVSTLELGDSALYLCASSFGSYTDTQYFGPGTRLTVL.

This rearrangement joins TRBV6-5 to TRBJ2-7; D call uncertain. Germline CDR1 reads MNHEY; CDR2 reads SVGAGI. This CDR3 has 14 amino acids. Trimming removed 6 bases from V and 7 bases from J, with 19 bases in between. The CDR3 is CASRTGSIPVEQYF. Written as DNA, the CDR3 is TGTGCCAGCAGGACCGGGTCCATACCTGTAGAGCAGTACTTC.

This clonotype occurred a few times. V gene TRBV7-2 combines with J gene TRBJ1-1, with D maybe TRBD1 (6 bases). Trimming took 3 bases from V and 5 from J, leaving 16 bases between them. CDR3 length: 15 amino acids. Germline-derived CDR1 and CDR2 are SGHTA and FQGNSA. CDR3 amino acids: CASSFVFGGGTEAFF. In DNA form, the CDR3 reads TGTGCCAGCAGCTTTGTTTTTGGAGGGGGAACTGAAGCTTTCTTT.

The chain couples TRBV7-8 to TRBJ1-1; D remains unclear. The germline gives CDR1 SGHVS, CDR2 FQNEAQ. V was cut by 3 bases and J by 0 bases, with 11 bases left in between. This CDR3 spans 15 amino acids. The CDR3 spells CASSFFLGMNTEAFF. The CDR3 nucleotides read TGTGCCAGCAGCTTCTTCCTTGGCATGAACACTGAAGCTTTCTTT.

This chain links TRBV10-3 with TRBJ1-5; 9 bases match TRBD1. Germline lookup yields CDR1 ENHRY and CDR2 SYGVKD. The CDR3 extends over 14 amino acids. The V segment lost 5 bases and the J segment 4 bases; nucleotides outside the gene matches: 3. The CDR3 coding sequence is TGTGCCATCAGTTCGGACAGGGGAAATCAGCCCCAGCATTTT. It translates to CAISSDRGNQPQHF.